The source of this T cell receptor (beta chain) is a study of OX40 agonist ivuxolimab in advanced cancers. Study as a whole: The diagnoses of dose-escalation patients were hepatocellular carcinoma, melanoma, renal cell or head and neck cancer. General study points: CD8+ T cells averaged more expanded clones than CD4+.

Concerning this clone itself: Antigen specificity is unknown.

The CDR3 totals 15 residues. V lost 2 bases, J lost 4 bases, and 6 bases stayed unmatched. Germline V CDR1 and CDR2: MNHNS, SASEGT. Produced via immunoSEQ multiplex PCR; TCRdb's table is partial and in-frame only. The sample records 60,000 to 70,000 clones, roughly 87% being singletons. The sequenced sample was CD4+ or CD8+ T cells sorted from blood, obtained in a trial of the OX40 agonist ivuxolimab. The TCR sequence derives from an adult with an advanced solid tumor such as melanoma, head and neck, liver or kidney cancer. V and J are TRBV6-1 and TRBJ2-5; 8 positions match TRBD1. The CDR3 DNA sequence: TGTGCCAGCAGTGAAATGGTGGACAGGGCAGAGACCCAGTACTTC. This gives the protein CASSEMVDRAETQYF.